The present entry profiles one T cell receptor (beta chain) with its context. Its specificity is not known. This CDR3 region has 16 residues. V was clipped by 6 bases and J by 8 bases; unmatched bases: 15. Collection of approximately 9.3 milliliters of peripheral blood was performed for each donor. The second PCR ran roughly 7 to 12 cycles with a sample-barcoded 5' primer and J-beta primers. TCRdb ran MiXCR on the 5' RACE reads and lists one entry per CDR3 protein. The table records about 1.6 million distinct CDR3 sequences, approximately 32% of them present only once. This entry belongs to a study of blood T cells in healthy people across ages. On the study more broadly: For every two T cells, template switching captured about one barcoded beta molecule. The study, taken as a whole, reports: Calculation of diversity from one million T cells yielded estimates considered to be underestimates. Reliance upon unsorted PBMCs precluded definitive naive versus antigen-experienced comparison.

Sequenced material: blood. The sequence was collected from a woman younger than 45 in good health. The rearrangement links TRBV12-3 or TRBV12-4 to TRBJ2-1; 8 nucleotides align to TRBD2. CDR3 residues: CASRSGGPGGGDEQFF. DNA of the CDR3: TGTGCCAGCAGATCAGGAGGGCCGGGAGGGGGGGATGAGCAGTTCTTC.